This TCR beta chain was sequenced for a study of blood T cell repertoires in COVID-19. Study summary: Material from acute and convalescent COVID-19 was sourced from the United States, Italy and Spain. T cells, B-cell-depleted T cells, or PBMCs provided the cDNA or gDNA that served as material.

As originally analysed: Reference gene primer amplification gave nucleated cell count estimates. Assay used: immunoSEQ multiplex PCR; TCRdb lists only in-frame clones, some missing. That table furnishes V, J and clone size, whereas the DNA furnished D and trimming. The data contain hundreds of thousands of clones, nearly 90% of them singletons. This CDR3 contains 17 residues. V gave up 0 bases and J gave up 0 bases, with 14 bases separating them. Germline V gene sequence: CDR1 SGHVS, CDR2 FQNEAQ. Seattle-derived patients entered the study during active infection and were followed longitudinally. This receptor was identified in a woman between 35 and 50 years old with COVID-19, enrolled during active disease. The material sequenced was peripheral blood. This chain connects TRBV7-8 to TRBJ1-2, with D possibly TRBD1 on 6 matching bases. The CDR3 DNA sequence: TGTGCCAGCAGCTTAGCACAGGGAATAACAGCTAACTATGGCTACACCTTC. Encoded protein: CASSLAQGITANYGYTF.